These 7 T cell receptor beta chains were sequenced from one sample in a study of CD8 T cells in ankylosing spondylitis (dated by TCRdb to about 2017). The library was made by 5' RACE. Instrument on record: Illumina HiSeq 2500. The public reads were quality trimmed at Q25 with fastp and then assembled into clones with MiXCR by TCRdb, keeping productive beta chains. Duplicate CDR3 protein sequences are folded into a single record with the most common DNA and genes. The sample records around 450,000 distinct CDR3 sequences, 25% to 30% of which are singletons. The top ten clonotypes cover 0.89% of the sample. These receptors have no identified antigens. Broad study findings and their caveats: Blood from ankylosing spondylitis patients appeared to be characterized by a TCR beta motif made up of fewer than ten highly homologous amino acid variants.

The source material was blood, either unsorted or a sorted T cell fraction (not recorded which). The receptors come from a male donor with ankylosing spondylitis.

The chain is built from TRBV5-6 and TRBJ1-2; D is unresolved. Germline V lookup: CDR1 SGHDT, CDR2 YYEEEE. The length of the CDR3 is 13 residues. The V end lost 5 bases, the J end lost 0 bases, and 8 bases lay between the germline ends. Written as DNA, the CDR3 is TGTGCCAGCAGAACGGGCGCTAACTATGGCTACACCTTC. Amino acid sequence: CASRTGANYGYTF.

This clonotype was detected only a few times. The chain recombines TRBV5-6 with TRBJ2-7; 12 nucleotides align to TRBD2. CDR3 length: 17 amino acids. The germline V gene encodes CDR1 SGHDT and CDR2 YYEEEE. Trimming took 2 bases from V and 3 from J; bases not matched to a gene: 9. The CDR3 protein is CASSLRASGRVFYEQYF. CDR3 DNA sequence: TGTGCCAGCAGCTTAAGGGCTAGCGGGAGGGTATTCTACGAGCAGTACTTC.

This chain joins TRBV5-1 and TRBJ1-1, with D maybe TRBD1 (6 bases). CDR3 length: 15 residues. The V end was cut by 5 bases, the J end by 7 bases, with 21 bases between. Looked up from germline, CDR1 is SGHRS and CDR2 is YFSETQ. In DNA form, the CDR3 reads TGCGCCAGCAGTCCGCAAGGGGGGCAAACAATTGAAGCTTTCTTT. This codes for CASSPQGGQTIEAFF.

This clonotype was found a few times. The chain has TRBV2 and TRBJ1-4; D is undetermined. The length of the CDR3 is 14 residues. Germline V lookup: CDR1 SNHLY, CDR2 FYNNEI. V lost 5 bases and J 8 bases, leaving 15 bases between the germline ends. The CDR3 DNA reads TGTGCCAGCAGTCTAAGTCAAAGGGAGGAAAAACTGTTTTTT. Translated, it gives CASSLSQREEKLFF.

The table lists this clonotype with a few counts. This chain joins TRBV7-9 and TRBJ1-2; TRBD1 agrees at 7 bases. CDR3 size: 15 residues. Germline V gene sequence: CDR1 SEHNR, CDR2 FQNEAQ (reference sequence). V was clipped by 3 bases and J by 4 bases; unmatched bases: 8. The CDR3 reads CASSFPGDRTYGYTF. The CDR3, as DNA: TGTGCCAGCAGCTTCCCCGGGGACAGAACCTATGGCTACACCTTC.

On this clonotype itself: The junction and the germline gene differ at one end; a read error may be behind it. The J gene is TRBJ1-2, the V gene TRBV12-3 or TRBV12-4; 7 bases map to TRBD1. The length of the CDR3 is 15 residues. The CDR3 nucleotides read TGTGCCAGCAGTTTCCGGCAGGGGGTAAACTACGGCTACACCTTC. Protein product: CASSFRQGVNYGYTF.

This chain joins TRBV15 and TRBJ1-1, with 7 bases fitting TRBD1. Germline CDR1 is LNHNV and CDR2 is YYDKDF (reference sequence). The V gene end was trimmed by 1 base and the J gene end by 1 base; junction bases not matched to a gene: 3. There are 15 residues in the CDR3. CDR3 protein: CATSRGGTANTEAFF. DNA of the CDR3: TGTGCCACCAGCAGAGGTGGGACAGCGAACACTGAAGCTTTCTTT.